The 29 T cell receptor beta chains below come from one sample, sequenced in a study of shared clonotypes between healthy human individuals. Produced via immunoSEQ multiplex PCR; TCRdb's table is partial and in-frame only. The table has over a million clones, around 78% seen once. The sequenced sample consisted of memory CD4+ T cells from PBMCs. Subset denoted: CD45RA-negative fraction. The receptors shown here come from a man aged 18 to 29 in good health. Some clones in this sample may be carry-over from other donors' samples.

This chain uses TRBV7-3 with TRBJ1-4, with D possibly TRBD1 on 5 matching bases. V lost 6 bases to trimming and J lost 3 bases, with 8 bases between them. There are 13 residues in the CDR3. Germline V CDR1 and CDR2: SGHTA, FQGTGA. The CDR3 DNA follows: TGTGCCAGCAGTCAGGGTCCTAATGAAAAACTGTTTTTT. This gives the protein CASSQGPNEKLFF.

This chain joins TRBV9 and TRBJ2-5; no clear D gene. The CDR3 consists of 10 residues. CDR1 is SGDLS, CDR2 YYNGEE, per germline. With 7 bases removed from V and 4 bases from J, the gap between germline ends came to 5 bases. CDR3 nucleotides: TGTGCCAGCGGATCAGAGACCCAGTACTTC. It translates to CASGSETQYF.

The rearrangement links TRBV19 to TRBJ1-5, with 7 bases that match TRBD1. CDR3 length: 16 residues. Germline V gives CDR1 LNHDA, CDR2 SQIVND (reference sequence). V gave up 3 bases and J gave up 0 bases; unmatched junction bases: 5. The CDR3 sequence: CASSIGRGISNQPQHF. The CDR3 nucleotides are TGTGCCAGTAGTATCGGCAGGGGGATTAGCAATCAGCCCCAGCATTTT.

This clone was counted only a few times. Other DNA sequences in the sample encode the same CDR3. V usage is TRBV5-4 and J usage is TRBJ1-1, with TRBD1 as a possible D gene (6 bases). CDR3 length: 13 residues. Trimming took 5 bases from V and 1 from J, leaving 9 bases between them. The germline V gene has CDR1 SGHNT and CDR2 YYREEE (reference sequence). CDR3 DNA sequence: TGTGCCAGCAGAGGACAGACGAACACTGAAGCTTTCTTT. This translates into CASRGQTNTEAFF.

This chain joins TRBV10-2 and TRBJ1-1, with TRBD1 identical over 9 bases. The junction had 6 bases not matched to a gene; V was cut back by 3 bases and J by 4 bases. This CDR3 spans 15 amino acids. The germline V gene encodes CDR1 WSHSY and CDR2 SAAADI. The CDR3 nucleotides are TGCGCCAGCAGTGACGTGGACAGGGGAGGCACTGAAGCTTTCTTT. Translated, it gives CASSDVDRGGTEAFF.

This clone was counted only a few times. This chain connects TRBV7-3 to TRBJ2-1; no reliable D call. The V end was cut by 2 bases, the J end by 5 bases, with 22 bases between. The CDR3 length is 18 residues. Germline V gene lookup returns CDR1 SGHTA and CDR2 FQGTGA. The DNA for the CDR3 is TGTGCCAGCAGCTTATCTTCCACGACCGTATCCCCGAACAATGAGCAGTTCTTC. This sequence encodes CASSLSSTTVSPNNEQFF.

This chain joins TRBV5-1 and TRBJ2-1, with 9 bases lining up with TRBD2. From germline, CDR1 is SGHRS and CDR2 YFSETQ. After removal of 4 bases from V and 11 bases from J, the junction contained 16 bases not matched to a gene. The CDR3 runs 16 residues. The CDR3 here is CASSRLQSSGTSKQFF. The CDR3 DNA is TGCGCCAGCAGCCGTCTGCAGTCTAGCGGGACATCGAAGCAGTTCTTC.

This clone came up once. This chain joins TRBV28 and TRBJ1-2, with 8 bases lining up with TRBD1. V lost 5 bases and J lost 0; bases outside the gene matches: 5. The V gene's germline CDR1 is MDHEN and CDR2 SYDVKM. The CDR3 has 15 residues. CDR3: CASSPWTGSNYGYTF. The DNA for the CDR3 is TGTGCCAGCAGTCCGTGGACAGGGTCTAACTATGGCTACACCTTC.

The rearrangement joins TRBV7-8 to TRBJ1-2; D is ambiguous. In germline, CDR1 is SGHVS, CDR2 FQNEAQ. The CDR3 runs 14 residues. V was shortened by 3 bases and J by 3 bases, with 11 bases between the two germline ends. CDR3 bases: TGTGCCAGCAGCTTTAGGCGGACGGACTATGGCTACACCTTC. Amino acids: CASSFRRTDYGYTF.

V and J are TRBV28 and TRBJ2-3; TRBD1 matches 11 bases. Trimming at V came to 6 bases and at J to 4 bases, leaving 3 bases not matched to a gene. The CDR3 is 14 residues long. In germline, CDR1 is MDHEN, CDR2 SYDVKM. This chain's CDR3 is CASRRTGGPDTQYF. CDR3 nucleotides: TGTGCCAGCAGGCGGACAGGGGGCCCAGATACGCAGTATTTT.

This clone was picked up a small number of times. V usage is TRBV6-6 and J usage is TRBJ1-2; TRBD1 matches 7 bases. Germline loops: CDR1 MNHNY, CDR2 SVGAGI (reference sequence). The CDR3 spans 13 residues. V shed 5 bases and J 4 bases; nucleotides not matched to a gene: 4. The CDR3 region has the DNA TGTGCCAGCAGTAGAGACAGGGTCTATGGCTACACCTTC. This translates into CASSRDRVYGYTF.

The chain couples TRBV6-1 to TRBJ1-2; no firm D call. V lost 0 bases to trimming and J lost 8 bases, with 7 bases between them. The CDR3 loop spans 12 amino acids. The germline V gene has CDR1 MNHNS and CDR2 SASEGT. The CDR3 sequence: CASSEAPAGYTF. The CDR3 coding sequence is TGTGCCAGCAGTGAAGCGCCCGCAGGCTACACCTTC.

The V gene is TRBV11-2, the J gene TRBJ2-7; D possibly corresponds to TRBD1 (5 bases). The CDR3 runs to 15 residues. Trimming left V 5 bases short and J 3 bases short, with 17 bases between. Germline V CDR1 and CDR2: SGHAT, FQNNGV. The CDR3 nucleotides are TGTGCCAGCAGCACCCAGGGAAGTGGAAACTACGAGCAGTACTTC. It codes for CASSTQGSGNYEQYF.

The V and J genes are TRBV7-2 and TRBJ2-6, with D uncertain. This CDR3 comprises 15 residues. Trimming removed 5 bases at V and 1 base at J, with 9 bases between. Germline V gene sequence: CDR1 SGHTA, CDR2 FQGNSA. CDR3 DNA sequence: TGTGCCAGCAGCCCTAAGCCTTCTGGGGCCAACGTCCTGACTTTC. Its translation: CASSPKPSGANVLTF.

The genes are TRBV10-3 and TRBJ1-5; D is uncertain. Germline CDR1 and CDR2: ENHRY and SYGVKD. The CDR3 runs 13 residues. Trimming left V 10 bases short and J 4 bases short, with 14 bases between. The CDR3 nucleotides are TGTGCCACCGAAGCGGAGATTAATCAGCCCCAGCATTTT. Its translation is CATEAEINQPQHF.

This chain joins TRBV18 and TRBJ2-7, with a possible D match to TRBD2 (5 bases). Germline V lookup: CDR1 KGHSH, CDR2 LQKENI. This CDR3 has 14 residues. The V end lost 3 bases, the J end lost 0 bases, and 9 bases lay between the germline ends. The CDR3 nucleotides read TGTGCCAGCTCACCCACCGGGAACTCCTACGAGCAGTACTTC. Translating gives CASSPTGNSYEQYF.

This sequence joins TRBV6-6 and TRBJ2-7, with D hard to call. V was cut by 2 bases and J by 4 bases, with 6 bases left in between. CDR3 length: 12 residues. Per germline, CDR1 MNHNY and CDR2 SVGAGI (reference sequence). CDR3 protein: CASSYEQYEQYF. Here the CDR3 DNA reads TGTGCCAGCAGTTACGAGCAGTACGAGCAGTACTTC.

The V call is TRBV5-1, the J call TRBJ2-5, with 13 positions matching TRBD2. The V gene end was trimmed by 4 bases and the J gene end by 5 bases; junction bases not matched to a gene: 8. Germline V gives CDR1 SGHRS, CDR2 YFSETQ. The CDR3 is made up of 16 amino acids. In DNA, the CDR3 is TGCGCCAGCAGCAAACCGGGACTAGCGGGATTGGAGACCCAGTACTTC. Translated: CASSKPGLAGLETQYF.

CDR3 nucleotide sequence: TGCGCCAGCACCCTCGGTGGGGTAGGTCTGGGAGAGACCCAGTACTTC. Translation gives CASTLGGVGLGETQYF. J is TRBJ2-5 and V is TRBV5-1; D not resolved. The CDR3 extends over 16 amino acids. V was shortened by 6 bases and J by 4 bases, with 22 bases between the two germline ends. The germline gives CDR1 SGHRS, CDR2 YFSETQ.

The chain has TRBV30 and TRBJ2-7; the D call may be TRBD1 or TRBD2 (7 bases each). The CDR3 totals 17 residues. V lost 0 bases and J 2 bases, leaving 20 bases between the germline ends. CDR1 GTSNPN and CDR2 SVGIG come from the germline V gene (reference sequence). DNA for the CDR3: TGTGCCTGGAGTGTTTTTGGGGCGGGAGACAGGGCCTACGAGCAGTACTTC. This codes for CAWSVFGAGDRAYEQYF.

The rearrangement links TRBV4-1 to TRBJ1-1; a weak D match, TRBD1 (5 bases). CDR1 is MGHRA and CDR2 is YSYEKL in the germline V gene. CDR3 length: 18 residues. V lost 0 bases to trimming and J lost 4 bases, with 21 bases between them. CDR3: CASSQEPSPSGPRTEAFF. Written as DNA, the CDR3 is TGCGCCAGCAGCCAAGAGCCTTCTCCCTCGGGGCCGCGCACTGAAGCTTTCTTT.

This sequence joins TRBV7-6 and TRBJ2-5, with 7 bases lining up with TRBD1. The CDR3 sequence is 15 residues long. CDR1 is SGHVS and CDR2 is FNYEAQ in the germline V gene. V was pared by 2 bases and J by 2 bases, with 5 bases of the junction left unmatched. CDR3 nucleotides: TGTGCCAGCAGCTTAAGGACAGGTTCTCAAGAGACCCAGTACTTC. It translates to CASSLRTGSQETQYF.

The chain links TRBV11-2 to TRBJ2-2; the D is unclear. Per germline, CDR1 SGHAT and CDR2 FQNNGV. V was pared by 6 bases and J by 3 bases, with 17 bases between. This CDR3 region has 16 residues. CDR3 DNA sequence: TGTGCCAGCAGTCGACTTGGTGGTTTTGACACCGGGGAGCTGTTTTTT. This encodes CASSRLGGFDTGELFF.

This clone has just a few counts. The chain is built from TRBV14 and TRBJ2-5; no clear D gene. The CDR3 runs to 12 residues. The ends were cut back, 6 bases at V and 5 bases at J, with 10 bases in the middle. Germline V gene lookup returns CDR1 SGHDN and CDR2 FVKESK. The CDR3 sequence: CASSPSRETQYF. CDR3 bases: TGTGCCAGCAGTCCTTCCCGGGAGACCCAGTACTTC.

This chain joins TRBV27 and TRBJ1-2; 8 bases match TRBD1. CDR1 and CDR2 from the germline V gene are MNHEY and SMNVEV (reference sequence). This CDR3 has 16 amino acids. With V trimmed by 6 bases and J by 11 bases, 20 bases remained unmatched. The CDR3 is CASSLTWTGNLDYYTF. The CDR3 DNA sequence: TGTGCCAGCAGCCTGACCTGGACAGGGAACCTCGACTATTACACCTTC.

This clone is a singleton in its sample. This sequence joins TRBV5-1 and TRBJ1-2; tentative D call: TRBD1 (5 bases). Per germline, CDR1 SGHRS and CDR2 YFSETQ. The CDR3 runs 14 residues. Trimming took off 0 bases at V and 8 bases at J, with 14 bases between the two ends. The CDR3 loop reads CASSLDKWGLGYTF. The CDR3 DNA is TGCGCCAGCAGCTTGGACAAATGGGGGTTGGGCTACACCTTC.

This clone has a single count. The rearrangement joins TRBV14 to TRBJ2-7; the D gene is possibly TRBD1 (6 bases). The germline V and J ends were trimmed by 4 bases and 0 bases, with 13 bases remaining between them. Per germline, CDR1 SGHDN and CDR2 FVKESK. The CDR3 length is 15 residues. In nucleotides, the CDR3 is TGTGCCAGCAGCCCTTTCAGGGGAAGCTCCTACGAGCAGTACTTC. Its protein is CASSPFRGSSYEQYF.

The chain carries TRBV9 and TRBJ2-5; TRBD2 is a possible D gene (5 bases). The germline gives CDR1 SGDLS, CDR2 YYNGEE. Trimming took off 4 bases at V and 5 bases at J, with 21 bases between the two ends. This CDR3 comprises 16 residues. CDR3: CASSPSRNLREETQYF. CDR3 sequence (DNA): TGTGCCAGCAGCCCAAGTCGGAACCTAAGGGAGGAGACCCAGTACTTC.

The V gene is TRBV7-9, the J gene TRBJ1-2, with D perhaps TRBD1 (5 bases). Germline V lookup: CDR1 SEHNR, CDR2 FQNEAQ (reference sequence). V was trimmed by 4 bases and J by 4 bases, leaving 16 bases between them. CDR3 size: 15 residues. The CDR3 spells CASSSPRGPGYGYTF. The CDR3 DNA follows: TGTGCCAGCAGCTCGCCGAGGGGTCCCGGCTATGGCTACACCTTC. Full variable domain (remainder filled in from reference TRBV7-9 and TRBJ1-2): DTGVSQNPRHKITKRGQNVTFRCDPISEHNRLYWYRQTLGQGPEFLTYFQNEAQLEKSRLLSDRFSAERPKGSFSTLEIQRTEQGDSAMYLCASSSPRGPGYGYTFGSGTRLTVV.